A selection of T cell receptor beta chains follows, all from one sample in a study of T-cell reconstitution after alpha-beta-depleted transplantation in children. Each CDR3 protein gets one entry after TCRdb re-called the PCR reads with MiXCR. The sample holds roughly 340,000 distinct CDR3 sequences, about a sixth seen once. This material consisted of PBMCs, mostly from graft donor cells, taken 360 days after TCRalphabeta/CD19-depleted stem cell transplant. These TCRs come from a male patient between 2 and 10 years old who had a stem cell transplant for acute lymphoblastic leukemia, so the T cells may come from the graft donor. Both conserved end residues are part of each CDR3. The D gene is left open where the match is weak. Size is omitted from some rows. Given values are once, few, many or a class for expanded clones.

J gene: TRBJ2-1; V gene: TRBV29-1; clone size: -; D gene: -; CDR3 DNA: TGCAGCGTTGAGCAGGGTGAGCAGTTCTTC; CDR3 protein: CSVEQGEQFF
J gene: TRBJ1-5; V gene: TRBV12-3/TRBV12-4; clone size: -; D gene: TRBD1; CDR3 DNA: TGTGCCAGCAGTTCGGAAGAGGGGACAGGGGGAGGTAATCAGCCCCAGCATTTT; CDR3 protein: CASSSEEGTGGGNQPQHF
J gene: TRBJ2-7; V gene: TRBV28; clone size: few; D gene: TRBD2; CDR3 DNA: TGTGCCAGCAGTACCTTAGCGGGAGTCACCTACGAGCAGTACTTC; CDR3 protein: CASSTLAGVTYEQYF
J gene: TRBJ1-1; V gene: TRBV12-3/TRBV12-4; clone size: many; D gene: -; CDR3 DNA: TGTGCCAGCAGTTTGGTCAGCGAGGGCACTGAAGCTTTCTTT; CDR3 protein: CASSLVSEGTEAFF
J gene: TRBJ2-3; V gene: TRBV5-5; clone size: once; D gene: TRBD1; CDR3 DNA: TGTGCCAGCAGCTTCGGGACAGGTTTCACAGATACGCAGTATTTT; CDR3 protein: CASSFGTGFTDTQYF
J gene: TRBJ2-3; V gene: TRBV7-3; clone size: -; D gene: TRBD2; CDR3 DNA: TGTGCCAGCAGCCCCCTCGGGACTAGCGACACCGATACGCAGTATTTT; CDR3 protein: CASSPLGTSDTDTQYF
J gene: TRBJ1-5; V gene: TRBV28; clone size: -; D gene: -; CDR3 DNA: TGTGCCAGCAGTTTGGAGGGGTTTAAGCCCCAGCATTTT; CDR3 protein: CASSLEGFKPQHF
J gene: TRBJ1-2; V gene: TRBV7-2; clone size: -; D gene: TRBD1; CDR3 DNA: TGTGCCAGCAGCTTAGCCGGGACAGGGGTTAAGGGCTACACCTTC; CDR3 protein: CASSLAGTGVKGYTF
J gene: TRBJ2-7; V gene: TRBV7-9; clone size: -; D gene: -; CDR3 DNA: TGTGCCAGCAAAGCAGGGGAATCCTACGAGCAGTACTTC; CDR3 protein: CASKAGESYEQYF
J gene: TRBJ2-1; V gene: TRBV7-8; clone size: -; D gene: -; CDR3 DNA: TGTGCCAGCAGCTTTACGACTCTAGGGCCAGGGGGAGGGAATGAGCAGTTCTTC; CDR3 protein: CASSFTTLGPGGGNEQFF
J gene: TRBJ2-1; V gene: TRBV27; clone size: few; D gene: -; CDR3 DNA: TGTGCCAGCAGTTCCCTGGGGACTGGGTACAATGAGCAGTTCTTC; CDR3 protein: CASSSLGTGYNEQFF
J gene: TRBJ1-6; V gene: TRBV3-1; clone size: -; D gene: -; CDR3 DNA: TGTGCCAGCTCTAGCTCCTATAATTCACCCCTCCACTTT; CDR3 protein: CASSSSYNSPLHF
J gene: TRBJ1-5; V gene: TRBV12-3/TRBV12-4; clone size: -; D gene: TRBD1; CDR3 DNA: TGTGCCAGCAGTCCCGGACAGGCCAATCAGCCCCAGCATTTT; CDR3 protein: CASSPGQANQPQHF
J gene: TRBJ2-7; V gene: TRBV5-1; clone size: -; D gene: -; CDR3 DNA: TGCGCCAGCAGCTTGAACGCGCGCGAGCAGTACTTC; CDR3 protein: CASSLNAREQYF
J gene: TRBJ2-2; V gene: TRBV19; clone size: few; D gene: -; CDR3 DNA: TGTGCCAGTACATTAAGGACAGCTATTACCGGGGAGCTGTTTTTT; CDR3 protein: CASTLRTAITGELFF
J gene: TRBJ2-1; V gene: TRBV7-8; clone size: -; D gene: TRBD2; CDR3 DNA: TGTGCCAGCAGCCATGGGACTAGCGGGAGCATACGCTACAATGAGCAGTTCTTC; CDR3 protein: CASSHGTSGSIRYNEQFF
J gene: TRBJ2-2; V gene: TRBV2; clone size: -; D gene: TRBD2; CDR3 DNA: TGTGCTTCCGGGACTAGCCCCACCGGGGAGCTGTTTTTT; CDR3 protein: CASGTSPTGELFF
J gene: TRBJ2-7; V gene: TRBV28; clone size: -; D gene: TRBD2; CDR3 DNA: TGTGCCAGCAGCCCGGGACTAGCGGGTGACTACGAGCAGTACTTC; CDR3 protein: CASSPGLAGDYEQYF
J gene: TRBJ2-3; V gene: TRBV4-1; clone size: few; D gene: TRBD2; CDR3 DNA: TGCGCCAGCACGCCGGGACTAGCGGGAGATACGCAGTATTTT; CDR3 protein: CASTPGLAGDTQYF
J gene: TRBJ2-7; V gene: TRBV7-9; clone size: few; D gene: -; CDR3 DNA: TGTCTCAGGGCGGTCTACGAGCAGTACTTC; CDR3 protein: CLRAVYEQYF
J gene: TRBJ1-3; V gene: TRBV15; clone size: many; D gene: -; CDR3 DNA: TGTGCCACCAGCAAGGATTTTGGAAACACCATATATTTT; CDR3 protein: CATSKDFGNTIYF
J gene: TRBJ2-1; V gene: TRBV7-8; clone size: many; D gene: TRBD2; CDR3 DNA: TGTGCCAGCAGCTTAGGGCGGGGTCTAGCGGGAATTAGGTCCTACAATGAGCAGTTCTTC; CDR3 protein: CASSLGRGLAGIRSYNEQFF
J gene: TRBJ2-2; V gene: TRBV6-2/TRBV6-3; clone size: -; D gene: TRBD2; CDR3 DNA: TGTGCCAGCAGAAGACCTCGAAGCGGGGCCGGGGAGCTGTTTTTT; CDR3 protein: CASRRPRSGAGELFF
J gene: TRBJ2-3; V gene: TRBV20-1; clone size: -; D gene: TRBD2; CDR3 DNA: TGCTGTGCTAGTAGGACTAGCGGAAACACAGATACGCAGTATTTT; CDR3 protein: CCASRTSGNTDTQYF
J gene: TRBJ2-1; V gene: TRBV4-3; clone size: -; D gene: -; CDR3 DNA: TGCGCCAGCAGCCAAGATCTTGCAGGAAGCGGGTACAATGAGCAGTTCTTC; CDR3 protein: CASSQDLAGSGYNEQFF
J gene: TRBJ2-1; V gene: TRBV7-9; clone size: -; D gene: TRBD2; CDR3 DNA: TGTGCCAGCAATACCGGGGGGGGCAGGGGTTACAATGAGCAGTTCTTC; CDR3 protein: CASNTGGGRGYNEQFF
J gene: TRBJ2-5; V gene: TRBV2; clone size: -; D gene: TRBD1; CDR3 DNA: TGTGCCAGCAGGAAGGACACACGGACAGGTTGGGAGACCCAGTACTTC; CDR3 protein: CASRKDTRTGWETQYF
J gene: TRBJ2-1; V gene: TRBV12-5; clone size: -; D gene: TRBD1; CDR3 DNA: TGTGCTAGTTCGGACAGGGGAGACAATGAGCAGTTCTTC; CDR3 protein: CASSDRGDNEQFF
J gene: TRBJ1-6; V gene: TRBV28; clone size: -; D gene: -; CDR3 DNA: TGTGCCAGCAGTTTTTTGGGGTATAATTCACCCCTCCACTTT; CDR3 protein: CASSFLGYNSPLHF
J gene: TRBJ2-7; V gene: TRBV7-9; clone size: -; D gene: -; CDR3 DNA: TGTGCCAGCAGCTCCAGGGACGAGCAGTACTTC; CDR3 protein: CASSSRDEQYF
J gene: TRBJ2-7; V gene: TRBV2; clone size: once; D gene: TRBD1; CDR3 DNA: TGTGCCAGCAGTTTTCCACTCCAGGGGGCGGATTACGAGCAGTACTTC; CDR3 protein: CASSFPLQGADYEQYF
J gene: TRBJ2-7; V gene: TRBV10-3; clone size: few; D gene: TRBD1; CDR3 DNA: TGTGCCATCTCCCTGACAGGGGGGGCCTACGAGCAGTACTTC; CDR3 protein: CAISLTGGAYEQYF
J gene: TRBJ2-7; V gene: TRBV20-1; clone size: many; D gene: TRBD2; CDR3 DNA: TGCAGTGCTAGGGTAGCGGGTCGTAGCTCCTACGAGCAGTACTTC; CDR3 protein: CSARVAGRSSYEQYF
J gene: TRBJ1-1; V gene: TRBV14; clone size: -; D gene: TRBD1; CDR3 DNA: TGTGCCAGCAGCCACAATCCAGGGGGCGTCATGAACACTGAAGCTTTCTTT; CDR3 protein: CASSHNPGGVMNTEAFF
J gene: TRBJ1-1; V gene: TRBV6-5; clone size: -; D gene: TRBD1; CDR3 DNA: TGTGCCAGCAGTTACGGACAGGGCACTGAAGCTTTCTTT; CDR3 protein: CASSYGQGTEAFF
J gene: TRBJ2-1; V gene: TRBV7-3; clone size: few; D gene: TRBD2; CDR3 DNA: TGTGCCAGCAGCTTAAATCGGGGGGATGAGCAGTTCTTC; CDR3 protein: CASSLNRGDEQFF
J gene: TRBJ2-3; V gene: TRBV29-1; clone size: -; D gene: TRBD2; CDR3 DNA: TGCAGCGTTGAGGGACTAGCGGGAGTTCAGATGGCAGATACGCAGTATTTT; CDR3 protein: CSVEGLAGVQMADTQYF
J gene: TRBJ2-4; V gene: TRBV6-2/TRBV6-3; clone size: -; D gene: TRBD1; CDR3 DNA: TGTGCCAGCAGTCAAACCGGGACAGGAATAGCCAAAAACATTCAGTACTTC; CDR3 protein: CASSQTGTGIAKNIQYF
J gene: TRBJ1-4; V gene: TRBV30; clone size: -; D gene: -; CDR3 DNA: TGTGCCACCGGACAGACCAGTGAAAAACTGTTTTTT; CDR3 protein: CATGQTSEKLFF
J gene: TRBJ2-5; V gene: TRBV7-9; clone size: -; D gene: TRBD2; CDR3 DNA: TGTGCCAGCATGACATCTAGGCGGCGGGAGAAAGAGACCCAGTACTTC; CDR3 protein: CASMTSRRREKETQYF
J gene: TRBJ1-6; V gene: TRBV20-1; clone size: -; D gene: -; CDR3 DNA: TGCAGTGCTAGTCGTGGGAGCAGGAATTCACCCCTCCACTTT; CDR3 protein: CSASRGSRNSPLHF
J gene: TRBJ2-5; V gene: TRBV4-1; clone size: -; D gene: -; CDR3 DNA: TGCGCCAGCAGCGACAAGATCGCCCAGGGAAGGCAAGAGACCCAGTACTTC; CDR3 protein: CASSDKIAQGRQETQYF
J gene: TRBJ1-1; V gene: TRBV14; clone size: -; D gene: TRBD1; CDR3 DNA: TGTGCCAGCAGCCCGACAGGGTGGGTATTTGGATATTTGGCTGAAGCTTTCTTT; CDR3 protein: CASSPTGWVFGYLAEAFF
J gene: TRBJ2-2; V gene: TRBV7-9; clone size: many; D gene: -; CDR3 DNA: TGTGCCAGCAGCCCGTTAGACAGATCCACCGGGGAGCTGTTTTTT; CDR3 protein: CASSPLDRSTGELFF
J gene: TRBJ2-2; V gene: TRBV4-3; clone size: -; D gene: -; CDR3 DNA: TGCGCCAGCAGCCAAGACCCAGGGGCCCCGAACACCGGGGAGCTGTTTTTT; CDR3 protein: CASSQDPGAPNTGELFF
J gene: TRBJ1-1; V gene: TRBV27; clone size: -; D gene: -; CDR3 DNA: TGTGCCAGCACGGGCAGATTGAACACTGAAGCTTTCTTT; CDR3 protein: CASTGRLNTEAFF
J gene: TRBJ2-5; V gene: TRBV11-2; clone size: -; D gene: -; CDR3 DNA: TGTGCCAGCAGCCACGACTATCACCCCCAAGAGACCCAGTACTTC; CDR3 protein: CASSHDYHPQETQYF
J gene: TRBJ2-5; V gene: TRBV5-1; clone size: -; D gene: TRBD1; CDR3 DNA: TGCGCCAGCAGCTTACAGGGGACGGAGACCCAGTACTTC; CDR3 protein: CASSLQGTETQYF
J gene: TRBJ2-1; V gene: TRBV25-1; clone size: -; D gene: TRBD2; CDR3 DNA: TGTGCCAGCAGTGGGGGACTAGCGGCCCTTAGGAATGAGCAGTTCTTC; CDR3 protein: CASSGGLAALRNEQFF
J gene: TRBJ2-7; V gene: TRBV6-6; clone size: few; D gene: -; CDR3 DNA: TGTGCCAGCAGGCCAACGGCCTACGAGCAGTACTTC; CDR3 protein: CASRPTAYEQYF
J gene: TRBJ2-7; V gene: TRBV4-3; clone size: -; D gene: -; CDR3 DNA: TGCGCCAGCAGCCAAGGGGTGGGCAGGGGCTACGAGCAGTACTTC; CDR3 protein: CASSQGVGRGYEQYF
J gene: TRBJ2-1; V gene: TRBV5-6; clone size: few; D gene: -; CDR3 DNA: TGTGCCAGCAGCATAGCTAGCGATGAGCAGTTCTTC; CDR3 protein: CASSIASDEQFF
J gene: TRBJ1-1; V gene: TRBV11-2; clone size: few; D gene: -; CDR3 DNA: TGTGCCAGCAGCGAACCCCGGGACGGAATGAACACTGAAGCTTTCTTT; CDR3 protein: CASSEPRDGMNTEAFF
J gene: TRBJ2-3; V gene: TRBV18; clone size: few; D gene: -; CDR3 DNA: TGTGCCAGCTCACCACAGGGGGACACAGATACGCAGTATTTT; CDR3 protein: CASSPQGDTDTQYF